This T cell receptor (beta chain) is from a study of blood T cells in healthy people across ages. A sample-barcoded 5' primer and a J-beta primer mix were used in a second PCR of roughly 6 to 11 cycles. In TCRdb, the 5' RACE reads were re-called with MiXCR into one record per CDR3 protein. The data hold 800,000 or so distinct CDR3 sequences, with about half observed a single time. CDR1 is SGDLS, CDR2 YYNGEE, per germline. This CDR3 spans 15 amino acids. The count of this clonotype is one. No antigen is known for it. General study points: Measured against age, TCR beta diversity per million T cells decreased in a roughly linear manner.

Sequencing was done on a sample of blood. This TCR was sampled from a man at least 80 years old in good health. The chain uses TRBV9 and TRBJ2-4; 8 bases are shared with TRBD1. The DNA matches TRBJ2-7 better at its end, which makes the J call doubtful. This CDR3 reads CASSVGQGKPYEQYF. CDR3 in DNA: TGTGCCAGCAGCGTAGGACAGGGGAAACCCTACGAGCAGTACTTC.